This T cell receptor (beta chain) comes out of a study of post-analysis software for immune sequencing data. Study at large: Multiple sclerosis in the patients followed relapsing-remitting, secondary progressive and progressive-relapsing courses.

Study outcomes and limitations: Controls significantly exceeded multiple sclerosis patients in normalized Chao1 diversity. Controls showed lower frequencies than patients for 5 or 6 TRBV segments, and TRBV5-6, TRBV5-1 and TRBV20-1 were among these. Under F measure analysis, samples from one preparation batch co-clustered strongly.

Sequencing libraries made from TCR beta cDNA carried unique molecular identifiers. The authors obtained about 520,000 cDNA molecules from approximately 0.95 to 9.8 million T cells. MiXCR was run by TCRdb on the PCR reads, yielding one entry per CDR3 protein. The sample gives 650,000 to 850,000 distinct CDR3 sequences, about 43% of which show up once; just under 5% is in the top ten. As for this clonotype: Its matching antigen is unknown.

The germline V and J ends were trimmed by 3 bases and 10 bases, with 7 bases remaining between them. In germline, CDR1 is SQVTM, CDR2 ANQGSEA. The CDR3 totals 10 residues. This clonotype originated in a girl between 10 and 17 years old with multiple sclerosis. What was sequenced was blood. The gene calls are TRBV29-1 and TRBJ2-1; D is unresolved. The CDR3 spells CSVDAGEQFF. The CDR3, as DNA: TGCAGCGTTGACGCCGGGGAGCAGTTCTTC.